The 20 T cell receptor beta chains presented below share a single source sample, sequenced in a study of T cells in Graves' hyperthyroidism and ophthalmopathy. TCR beta CDR3 regions were amplified from RNA. First-round RT-PCR of the TCR CDR3 relied on the HTBI primer set. One entry per CDR3 protein results from TCRdb running MiXCR on the multiplex PCR reads. The table includes 200,000 to 300,000 distinct CDR3 sequences, roughly 22% detected once. The sample was blood. These receptors came from a woman in her forties with Graves' ophthalmopathy.

The genes are TRBV5-1 and TRBJ2-7; 11 bases are shared with TRBD2. The CDR3 has 17 residues. Germline CDR1 is SGHRS and CDR2 is YFSETQ. J lost 1 base, V lost 4 bases, and 10 bases had no gene match. The CDR3 DNA follows: TGCGCCAGCAGCCCCTCCCCTAGCGGGAGGAATTCCTACGAGCAGTACTTC. It yields the protein CASSPSPSGRNSYEQYF.

This clonotype was detected ten times or more. The rearrangement links TRBV28 to TRBJ2-7; a weak D match, TRBD2 (5 bases). Trimming took off 6 bases at V and 4 bases at J, with 13 bases between the two ends. The germline V gene has CDR1 MDHEN and CDR2 SYDVKM. CDR3 length equals 13 residues. The CDR3 sequence is CASSRPLAYEQYF. In DNA, the CDR3 is TGTGCCAGCAGCCGACCGCTAGCTTACGAGCAGTACTTC.

This clonotype was recorded at least ten times. The chain combines TRBV19 with TRBJ2-5, with D maybe TRBD1 (6 bases). The V and J ends lost 4 bases and 5 bases respectively, with 20 bases between them. CDR1 is LNHDA, CDR2 SQIVND, per germline (reference sequence). The CDR3 contains 16 residues. CDR3 residues: CASSTPKGGIAETQYF. Written as DNA, the CDR3 is TGTGCCAGTAGTACCCCGAAAGGGGGTATCGCGGAGACCCAGTACTTC.

The rearrangement uses TRBV7-8 and TRBJ2-7; 9 bases match TRBD1. The CDR3 extends over 17 amino acids. CDR1 and CDR2 from the germline V gene are SGHVS and FQNEAQ. The trim removed 5 bases at V and 3 bases at J, leaving 14 bases unmatched. CDR3 amino acids: CASSISLGTGSFYEQYF. The DNA for the CDR3 is TGTGCCAGCAGCATCTCCCTCGGGACAGGGTCCTTCTACGAGCAGTACTTC. The full variable domain, in which reference TRBV7-8 and TRBJ2-7 provide the parts outside the CDR3, is GAGVSQSPRYKVAKRGQDVALRCDPISGHVSLFWYQQALGQGPEFLTYFQNEAQLDKSGLPSDRFFAERPEGSVSTLKIQRTQQEDSAVYLCASSISLGTGSFYEQYFGPGTRLTVT.

V is TRBV20-1 and J is TRBJ2-5; D possibly corresponds to TRBD2 (6 bases). V was clipped by 4 bases and J by 6 bases, with 12 bases between them. Germline V gene sequence: CDR1 DFQATT, CDR2 SNEGSKA (reference sequence). The CDR3 loop spans 12 amino acids. The CDR3 nucleotides read TGCAGTGCTAAAGCGGCGGGAAAGACCCAGTACTTC. As protein: CSAKAAGKTQYF.

This chain uses TRBV24-1 with TRBJ1-1, with D uncertain. Trimming left V 9 bases short and J 0 bases short, with 13 bases between. Looked up from germline, CDR1 is KGHDR and CDR2 is SFDVKD. There are 14 residues in the CDR3. The CDR3 DNA sequence: TGTGCCACCCAAAAGTGGGCCCTGAACACTGAAGCTTTCTTT. Its protein product is CATQKWALNTEAFF.

This sequence joins TRBV18 and TRBJ2-7; the D gene is possibly TRBD2 (6 bases). Germline V gene lookup returns CDR1 KGHSH and CDR2 LQKENI. Trimming stripped 3 bases from V and 3 bases from J, with 12 bases between. The CDR3 sequence is 14 residues long. The CDR3 protein is CASSPNLGGYEQYF. Here the CDR3 DNA reads TGTGCCAGCTCACCGAACCTGGGGGGCTACGAGCAGTACTTC. The full variable domain, with the rest looked up from reference TRBV18 and TRBJ2-7, is NAGVMQNPRHLVRRRGQEARLRCSPMKGHSHVYWYRQLPEEGLKFMVYLQKENIIDESGMPKERFSAEFPKEGPSILRIQQVVRGDSAAYFCASSPNLGGYEQYFGPGTRLTVT.

The chain combines TRBV24-1 with TRBJ2-5; 7 nucleotides agree with TRBD1. The CDR3 is made up of 14 amino acids. Germline trimming cut 3 bases from V and 5 bases from J; bases unmatched to any gene: 5. CDR1 is KGHDR, CDR2 SFDVKD, per germline. The DNA for the CDR3 is TGTGCCACCAGTGATCCACAGGGGATGGAGACCCAGTACTTC. Translation: CATSDPQGMETQYF.

This clonotype was seen ten or more times. The CDR3 spells CASSPTGRATKNIQYF. In DNA, the CDR3 is TGTGCCAGTAGTCCTACGGGGCGGGCGACCAAAAACATTCAGTACTTC. The rearrangement uses TRBV19 and TRBJ2-4; TRBD1 or TRBD2 may be the D gene (5 bases each). The CDR3 is made up of 16 amino acids. The germline V gene encodes CDR1 LNHDA and CDR2 SQIVND (reference sequence). Trimming removed 5 bases at V and 2 bases at J, with 16 bases between.

This clonotype was found many times. This rearrangement joins TRBV20-1 to TRBJ1-2; tentative D call: TRBD1 (5 bases). This CDR3 is built from 15 residues. CDR1 and CDR2 from the germline V gene are DFQATT and SNEGSKA (reference sequence). The V end was cut by 1 base, the J end by 2 bases, with 14 bases between. CDR3 sequence reads: CSARGTQDTNYGYTF. Here the CDR3 DNA reads TGCAGTGCTAGAGGGACTCAGGACACAAACTATGGCTACACCTTC.

The rearrangement uses TRBV6-2 or TRBV6-3 and TRBJ2-5; D uncertain. Germline V gives CDR1 MNHEY, CDR2 SVGEGT. V was cut by 7 bases and J by 5 bases, with 11 bases left in between. The CDR3 has 12 amino acids. CDR3 residues: CASTQRPETQYF. As DNA, the CDR3 is TGTGCCAGCACGCAGAGGCCGGAGACCCAGTACTTC.

This clonotype was observed at least ten times. The J gene is TRBJ1-5, the V gene TRBV24-1, with no clear D. CDR3 size: 13 residues. Looked up from germline, CDR1 is KGHDR and CDR2 is SFDVKD. Deletions cut 3 bases from V and 7 bases from J, with 9 bases between. The CDR3 nucleotides are TGTGCCACCAGTGATGCTGACGGGCAGCCCCAGCATTTT. Translation gives CATSDADGQPQHF.

This clonotype occurred many times. The chain uses TRBV28 and TRBJ2-7; D is undetermined. Germline assignment: CDR1 MDHEN and CDR2 SYDVKM. The CDR3 has 14 amino acids. The V gene lost 7 bases and the J gene lost 0 bases, with 13 bases spanning the gap. CDR3 in DNA: TGTGCCAGCACCCGGCCCCATAACTCCTACGAGCAGTACTTC. Translation gives CASTRPHNSYEQYF.

This chain connects TRBV7-9 to TRBJ1-5; D remains unclear. Per the germline V gene, CDR1 is SEHNR and CDR2 is FQNEAQ (reference sequence). The CDR3 loop spans 13 amino acids. V was clipped by 5 bases and J by 6 bases, with 11 bases between them. CDR3 in DNA: TGTGCCAGCAGCACGCAGGAGGGTCAGCCCCAGCATTTT. Its protein product is CASSTQEGQPQHF.

On this clonotype: A much larger clone is a single base away; this may be a read error. In this CDR3 the conserved last residue, phenylalanine or tryptophan, is missing, so a read error is likely. The J gene is TRBJ1-1, the V gene TRBV20-1; D gene uncertain. There are 14 residues in the CDR3. V was pared by 6 bases and J by 3 bases, with 17 bases between. The germline gives CDR1 DFQATT, CDR2 SNEGSKA (reference sequence). The CDR3 protein is CSAETPWVHTEAFL. As DNA, the CDR3 is TGCAGTGCCGAGACACCATGGGTACACACTGAAGCTTTCCTT.

This clonotype was observed many times. The V gene is TRBV27, the J gene TRBJ1-2; TRBD1 might be the D (5 bases). The CDR3 runs 14 residues. Germline V gene sequence: CDR1 MNHEY, CDR2 SMNVEV (reference sequence). The V end was cut by 2 bases, the J end by 7 bases, with 14 bases between. Written as DNA, the CDR3 is TGTGCCAGCAGTTTAGGACCAGGGACGGGTGGCTACACCTTC. It encodes CASSLGPGTGGYTF.

CDR3: CASSAGTSSYEQYF. For the CDR3, the DNA is TGTGCCAGCAGCGCCGGGACCAGCTCCTACGAGCAGTACTTC. The V and J genes are TRBV7-9 and TRBJ2-7; D could derive from TRBD1 or TRBD2 (5 bases each). Trimming took off 5 bases at V and 0 bases at J, with 11 bases between the two ends. The CDR3 spans 14 residues. Germline CDR1 reads SEHNR; CDR2 reads FQNEAQ (reference sequence).

This clonotype was counted many times. The V and J genes are TRBV2 and TRBJ2-7; D not certain. The V and J ends lost 3 bases and 0 bases respectively, with 9 bases between them. The CDR3 length is 14 residues. CDR1 is SNHLY, CDR2 FYNNEI, per germline. Written as DNA, the CDR3 is TGTGCCAGCAGTGACGGACGCATCTCCTACGAGCAGTACTTC. Translated: CASSDGRISYEQYF.

As for this clonotype: With a much larger clone just one base away, this may be a read error. The chain couples TRBV7-9 to TRBJ1-2; D is possibly TRBD1 (6 bases). Per the germline V gene, CDR1 is SEHNR and CDR2 is FQNEAQ (reference sequence). The germline V and J ends were trimmed by 0 bases and 5 bases, with 13 bases remaining between them. The CDR3 runs 15 residues. The DNA for the CDR3 is TGTGCCAGCAGCTTAGCGGCAGGGGCGGAATATGGCTACACCTTC. It is translated as CASSLAAGAEYGYTF.

This clonotype occurred many times. The chain links TRBV28 to TRBJ1-5, with 7 bases lining up with TRBD1. With V trimmed by 5 bases and J by 6 bases, 10 bases remained unmatched. Germline loops: CDR1 MDHEN, CDR2 SYDVKM. The CDR3 sequence is 15 residues long. CDR3 amino acids: CASSPHQGETQPQHF. The CDR3 region has the DNA TGTGCCAGCAGTCCCCACCAGGGGGAGACTCAGCCCCAGCATTTT.